This entry lists 12 T cell receptor beta chains sequenced from one sample in a study of T cells in localized non-small cell lung cancer. Clones were sequenced by immunoSEQ multiplex PCR, and TCRdb holds only the in-frame ones, with some missing. Altogether about 59,000 clones are present, approximately 90% being singletons, with the ten largest covering roughly 21%. The source material was peripheral blood, sampled before any cancer treatment. The receptors originated from a man aged 35 to 69 with stage I lung adenocarcinoma.

This sequence joins TRBV5-1 and TRBJ2-1, with D possibly matching TRBD2 (6 bases). The V gene lost 1 base and the J gene lost 2 bases, with 13 bases spanning the gap. CDR1 and CDR2 from the germline V gene are SGHRS and YFSETQ. The CDR3 is 16 residues long. This chain's CDR3 is CASSLISGEAYNEQFF. In nucleotides, the CDR3 is TGCGCCAGCAGCTTGATCTCGGGGGAGGCCTACAATGAGCAGTTCTTC.

V usage is TRBV7-9 and J usage is TRBJ2-1; D may be TRBD1 or TRBD2 (6 bases each). V lost 4 bases to trimming and J lost 9 bases, with 25 bases between them. The CDR3 length is 17 residues. Germline V gene data show CDR1 as SEHNR and CDR2 as FQNEAQ (reference sequence). The DNA for the CDR3 is TGTGCCAGCAGCTATAGACAGGTTGCGGGGACCTGGGGTGAGCAGTTCTTC. This gives the protein CASSYRQVAGTWGEQFF.

The CDR3 nucleotides read TGTGCCAGCAGCTTAGCTGTCCCCTACGAGCAGTACTTC. This encodes CASSLAVPYEQYF. The rearrangement joins TRBV7-2 to TRBJ2-7; D unclear. The CDR3 has 13 residues. The germline gives CDR1 SGHTA, CDR2 FQGNSA. With 0 bases removed from V and 2 bases from J, the gap between germline ends came to 5 bases.

V usage is TRBV28 and J usage is TRBJ1-1, with a possible D match to TRBD1 (5 bases). Germline assignment: CDR1 MDHEN and CDR2 SYDVKM. Deletions cut 8 bases from V and 1 base from J, with 17 bases between. The CDR3 has 15 amino acids. In nucleotides, the CDR3 is TGTGCCAGCGGGGATAAGCAGGGAGGGAACACTGAAGCTTTCTTT. This translates into CASGDKQGGNTEAFF.

The rearrangement links TRBV27 to TRBJ1-1; D not resolved. Looked up from germline, CDR1 is MNHEY and CDR2 is SMNVEV (reference sequence). V gave up 3 bases and J gave up 7 bases, with 18 bases separating them. The CDR3 sequence is 15 residues long. The CDR3 protein is CASSFTVAEGFEAFF. CDR3 coding DNA: TGTGCCAGCAGTTTTACGGTCGCGGAGGGATTTGAAGCTTTCTTT.

The chain carries TRBV19 and TRBJ2-2; D may be TRBD1 (6 bases). CDR3 length: 15 amino acids. Germline V gene sequence: CDR1 LNHDA, CDR2 SQIVND (reference sequence). V was pared by 6 bases and J by 1 base, with 12 bases between. The CDR3: CASSLGDKNTGELFF. The CDR3 DNA is TGTGCCAGTAGCCTGGGGGACAAGAACACCGGGGAGCTGTTTTTT.

The chain recombines TRBV5-1 with TRBJ1-3, with D possibly TRBD1 on 6 matching bases. Germline lookup yields CDR1 SGHRS and CDR2 YFSETQ. Deletions cut 2 bases from V and 4 bases from J, with 10 bases between. The CDR3 is made up of 14 amino acids. Written as DNA, the CDR3 is TGCGCCAGCAGCTTCAGGGGTCCGGGAAACACCATATATTTT. Translated, it gives CASSFRGPGNTIYF.

The CDR3 here is CASSSGEPEAFF. CDR3 in DNA: TGTGCCAGCAGCTCAGGGGAACCCGAAGCTTTCTTT. The J gene is TRBJ1-1, the V gene TRBV7-9, with D maybe TRBD1 (6 bases). Germline values: CDR1 SEHNR, CDR2 FQNEAQ (reference sequence). Trimming left V 4 bases short and J 8 bases short, with 11 bases between. The CDR3 has 12 amino acids.

This clone was observed a single time. V is TRBV6-1 and J is TRBJ2-7; D ambiguous. V was pared by 1 base and J by 2 bases, with 12 bases between. From germline, CDR1 is MNHNS and CDR2 SASEGT. The length of the CDR3 is 15 residues. The CDR3, as DNA: TGTGCCAGCAGTGAAGGGCCGAGCCGGACCTACGAGCAGTACTTC. Translation gives CASSEGPSRTYEQYF.

The V gene is TRBV7-3, the J gene TRBJ2-1; the D gene could be TRBD1 or TRBD2 (5 bases each). V lost 4 bases to trimming and J lost 6 bases, with 22 bases between them. Germline lookup yields CDR1 SGHTA and CDR2 FQGTGA. The CDR3 is 17 residues long. The DNA of the CDR3 is TGTGCCAGCAGCTCTATAGATGACTTCGGGGACCTCAATGAGCAGTTCTTC. It is translated as CASSSIDDFGDLNEQFF.

The chain employs TRBV6-1 and TRBJ2-3; D remains unclear. Germline CDR1 reads MNHNS; CDR2 reads SASEGT. This CDR3 region has 15 residues. V was clipped by 6 bases and J by 2 bases, with 15 bases between them. CDR3 nucleotide sequence: TGTGCCAGCAGCGGGCCATTTGGGATCACAGATACGCAGTATTTT. Amino acid sequence: CASSGPFGITDTQYF.

The rearrangement joins TRBV10-2 to TRBJ1-1; TRBD1 might be the D (5 bases). V was shortened by 7 bases and J by 1 base, with 16 bases between the two germline ends. The germline gives CDR1 WSHSY, CDR2 SAAADI. There are 15 residues in the CDR3. DNA of the CDR3: TGCGCCAGCAACGAGGTCGGGGCTTCGAACACTGAAGCTTTCTTT. It codes for CASNEVGASNTEAFF.